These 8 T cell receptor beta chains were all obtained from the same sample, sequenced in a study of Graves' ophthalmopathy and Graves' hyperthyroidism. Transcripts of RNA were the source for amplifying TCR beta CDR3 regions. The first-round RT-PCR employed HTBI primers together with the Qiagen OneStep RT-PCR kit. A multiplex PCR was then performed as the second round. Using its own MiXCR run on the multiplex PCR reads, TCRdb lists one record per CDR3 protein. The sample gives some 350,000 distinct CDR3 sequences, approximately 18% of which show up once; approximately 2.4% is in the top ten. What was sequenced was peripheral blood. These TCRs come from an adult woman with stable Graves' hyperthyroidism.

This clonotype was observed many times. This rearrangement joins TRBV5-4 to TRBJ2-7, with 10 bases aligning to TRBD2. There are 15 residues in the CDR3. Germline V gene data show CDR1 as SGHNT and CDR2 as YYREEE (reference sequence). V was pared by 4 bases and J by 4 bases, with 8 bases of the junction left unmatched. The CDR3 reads CASSESSGSGYEQYF. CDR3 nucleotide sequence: TGTGCCAGCAGCGAGTCTAGCGGGAGTGGATACGAGCAGTACTTC.

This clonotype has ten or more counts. The CDR3 sequence: CAWSAGTSVYQETQYF. The CDR3 DNA reads TGTGCCTGGAGTGCCGGGACTAGCGTCTACCAAGAGACCCAGTACTTC. The rearrangement uses TRBV30 and TRBJ2-5; 10 bases are a match to TRBD2. This CDR3 comprises 16 residues. Trimming removed 1 base from V and 0 bases from J; junction bases left unmatched: 5. The germline CDR1 and CDR2 sequences are GTSNPN and SVGIG (reference sequence).

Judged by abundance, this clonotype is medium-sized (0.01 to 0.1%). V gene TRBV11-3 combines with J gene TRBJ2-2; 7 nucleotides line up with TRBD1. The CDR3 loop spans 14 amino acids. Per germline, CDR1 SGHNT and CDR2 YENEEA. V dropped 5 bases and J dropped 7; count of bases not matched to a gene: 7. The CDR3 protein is CASSPRGRNGELFF. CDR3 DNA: TGTGCCAGCAGCCCAAGGGGGCGAAACGGGGAGCTGTTTTTT.

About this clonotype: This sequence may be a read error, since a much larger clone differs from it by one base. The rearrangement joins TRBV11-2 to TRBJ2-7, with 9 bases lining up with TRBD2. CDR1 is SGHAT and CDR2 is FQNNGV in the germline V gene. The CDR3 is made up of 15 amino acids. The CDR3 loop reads CASILDISGGYEQYF. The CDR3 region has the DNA TGTGCCAGCATCTTAGACATTAGCGGGGGATACGAGCAGTACTTC. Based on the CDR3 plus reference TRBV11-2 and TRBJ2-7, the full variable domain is EAGVAQSPRYKIIEKRQSVAFWCNPISGHATLYWYQQILGQGPKLLIQFQNNGVVDDSQLPKDRFSAERLKGVDSTLKIQPAKLEDSAVYLCASILDISGGYEQYFGPGTRLTVT.

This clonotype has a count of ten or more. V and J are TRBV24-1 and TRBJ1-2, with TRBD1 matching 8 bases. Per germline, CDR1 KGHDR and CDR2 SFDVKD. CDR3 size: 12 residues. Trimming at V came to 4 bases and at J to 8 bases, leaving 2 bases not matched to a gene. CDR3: CATSDPGGGYTF. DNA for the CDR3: TGTGCCACCAGTGACCCAGGGGGCGGCTACACCTTC.

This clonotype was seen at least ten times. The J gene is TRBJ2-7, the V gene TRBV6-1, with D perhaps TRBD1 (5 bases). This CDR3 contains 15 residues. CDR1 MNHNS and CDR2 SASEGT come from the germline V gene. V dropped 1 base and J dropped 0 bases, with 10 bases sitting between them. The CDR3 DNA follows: TGTGCCAGCAGTGAAGAAGGGGCCCCCTCCTACGAGCAGTACTTC. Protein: CASSEEGAPSYEQYF.

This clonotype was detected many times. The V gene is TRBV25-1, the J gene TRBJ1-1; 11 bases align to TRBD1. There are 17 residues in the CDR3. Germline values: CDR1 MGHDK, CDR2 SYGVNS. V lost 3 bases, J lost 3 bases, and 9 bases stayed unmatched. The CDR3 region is CASSEGTGGVRDTEAFF. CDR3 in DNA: TGTGCCAGCAGTGAGGGGACAGGGGGTGTAAGGGACACTGAAGCTTTCTTT.

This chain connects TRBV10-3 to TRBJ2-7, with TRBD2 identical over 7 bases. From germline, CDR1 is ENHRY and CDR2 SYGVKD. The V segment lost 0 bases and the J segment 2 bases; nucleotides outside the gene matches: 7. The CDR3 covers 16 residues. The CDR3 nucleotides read TGTGCCATCAGTGAGTCTATGGCTAGCGGAACCTACGAGCAGTACTTC. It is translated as CAISESMASGTYEQYF.